These 26 T cell receptor beta chains were sequenced from one sample in a study of control samples from healthy donors and cancer patients. The repertoire was sequenced with immunoSEQ multiplex PCR; TCRdb's copy has only in-frame clones and lacks some. The sample contains under 80,000 clones, approximately 94% of which appear only once. The sequencing input was blood. Receptors were obtained from a woman in her thirties in good health.

This clone came up once. The V call is TRBV5-1, the J call TRBJ2-1; 13 positions agree with TRBD2. CDR3 length equals 18 residues. Trimming at V came to 4 bases and at J to 7 bases, leaving 14 bases not matched to a gene. Germline loops: CDR1 SGHRS, CDR2 YFSETQ. The CDR3 region is CASSLQTSGGLLGNEQFF. Written as DNA, the CDR3 is TGCGCCAGCAGCCTTCAGACTAGCGGGGGGCTATTAGGTAATGAGCAGTTCTTC.

A note on this clone: This sample includes further DNA sequences coding for the same CDR3. The rearrangement uses TRBV7-8 and TRBJ1-1, with 7 positions matching TRBD1. This CDR3 spans 15 amino acids. Losses at the gene ends were 0 bases for V and 8 bases for J; bases not matched to a gene: 9. Germline V lookup: CDR1 SGHVS, CDR2 FQNEAQ. The CDR3 sequence is CASSLALGGRTEAFF. The CDR3 DNA reads as TGTGCCAGCAGCTTAGCGCTAGGGGGCCGGACCGAAGCTTTCTTT.

This sequence joins TRBV5-4 and TRBJ1-1, with 7 bases fitting TRBD1. The CDR3 loop spans 15 amino acids. The ends lost 4 bases at V and 1 base at J; junction bases unmatched: 7. CDR1 is SGHNT and CDR2 is YYREEE in the germline V gene (reference sequence). The CDR3 DNA sequence: TGTGCCAGCAGCCCCAAGGACAGGAGGAACACTGAAGCTTTCTTT. This translates into CASSPKDRRNTEAFF.

The gene calls are TRBV5-6 and TRBJ1-1, with a weak D call TRBD1 (6 bases). Germline V CDR1 and CDR2: SGHDT, YYEEEE. Trimming stripped 3 bases from V and 1 base from J, with 16 bases between. The CDR3 runs 16 residues. The CDR3 protein is CASSSRGLTGNTEAFF. The CDR3 coding sequence is TGTGCCAGCAGCTCCAGGGGATTAACCGGGAACACTGAAGCTTTCTTT. Full variable domain (rest looked up from reference TRBV5-6 and TRBJ1-1): DAGVTQSPTHLIKTRGQQVTLRCSPKSGHDTVSWYQQALGQGPQFIFQYYEEEERQRGNFPDRFSGHQFPNYSSELNVNALLLGDSALYLCASSSRGLTGNTEAFFGQGTRLTVV.

The CDR3 protein is CASSEFGWDRGGDTQYF. For the CDR3, the DNA is TGTGCCAGCAGTGAATTTGGTTGGGACAGGGGTGGAGATACGCAGTATTTT. The chain employs TRBV6-1 and TRBJ2-3; 10 bases are shared with TRBD1. Per the germline V gene, CDR1 is MNHNS and CDR2 is SASEGT. This CDR3 is built from 17 residues. Trimming at V came to 2 bases and at J to 5 bases, leaving 10 bases not matched to a gene.

A word on this clone: At one of its ends the junction is not consistent with the germline gene, which may arise from a read error. The rearrangement links TRBV11-2 to TRBJ1-2; D unclear. Germline CDR1 and CDR2: SGHAT and FQNNGV. The CDR3 consists of 13 residues. Here the CDR3 DNA reads TGTGCCAGCAGCCTAGATACCTTGATTGGCTACACCTTC. This sequence encodes CASSLDTLIGYTF.

The gene calls are TRBV28 and TRBJ1-2; a possible D gene is TRBD1 (6 bases). The ends were cut back, 7 bases at V and 0 bases at J, with 15 bases in the middle. Germline V CDR1 and CDR2: MDHEN, SYDVKM. The CDR3 totals 15 residues. CDR3 nucleotide sequence: TGTGCCAGCACCCCCTCAGGGGCCCCTAACTATGGCTACACCTTC. Encoded protein: CASTPSGAPNYGYTF.

This chain uses TRBV5-1 with TRBJ2-1; D is unresolved. Trimming shortened V by 1 base and J by 9 bases, and 8 bases separated the two germline ends. This CDR3 has 12 amino acids. Germline CDR1 SGHRS, CDR2 YFSETQ. CDR3 sequence reads: CASSLTTSEQFF. CDR3 coding DNA: TGCGCCAGCAGCTTGACGACGTCTGAGCAGTTCTTC. The variable domain in full, with the rest retrieved from reference TRBV5-1 and TRBJ2-1, is KAGVTQTPRYLIKTRGQQVTLSCSPISGHRSVSWYQQTPGQGLQFLFEYFSETQRNKGNFPGRFSGRQFSNSRSEMNVSTLELGDSALYLCASSLTTSEQFFGPGTRLTVL.

The CDR3, as DNA: TGTGCCAGCAGTCCTTCCACGGGTTCCGATCAGCCCCAGCATTTT. Translation gives CASSPSTGSDQPQHF. This chain links TRBV27 with TRBJ1-5; the D is unclear. The CDR3 has 15 residues. The V end lost 5 bases, the J end lost 5 bases, and 16 bases lay between the germline ends. Germline CDR1 and CDR2: MNHEY and SMNVEV (reference sequence).

The gene calls are TRBV9 and TRBJ2-2; D is perhaps TRBD1 (6 bases). The V end was cut by 1 base, the J end by 0 bases, with 10 bases between. CDR3 size: 16 residues. The V gene's germline CDR1 is SGDLS and CDR2 YYNGEE. DNA of the CDR3: TGTGCCAGCAGCGTACCGGGGACAACGAACACCGGGGAGCTGTTTTTT. Translation: CASSVPGTTNTGELFF.

V is TRBV6-5 and J is TRBJ1-1; D remains unclear. CDR1 and CDR2 (germline): MNHEY, SVGAGI. Trimming stripped 8 bases from V and 6 bases from J, with 13 bases between. CDR3 length: 12 residues. The CDR3: CASWSREAEAFF. The CDR3 DNA is TGTGCCAGCTGGTCGCGGGAGGCTGAAGCTTTCTTT.

V is TRBV5-5 and J is TRBJ2-5, with D possibly matching TRBD1 (6 bases). Per germline, CDR1 SGHKS and CDR2 YYEKEE (reference sequence). This CDR3 spans 17 amino acids. The V gene lost 4 bases and the J gene lost 1 base, with 20 bases spanning the gap. CDR3 nucleotides: TGTGCCAGCAGCATACCCCGGGACAACGACTTCCAAGAGACCCAGTACTTC. Translated: CASSIPRDNDFQETQYF.

The chain has TRBV11-2 and TRBJ1-3, with unresolved D. Per germline, CDR1 SGHAT and CDR2 FQNNGV. V lost 3 bases and J 0 bases, leaving 9 bases between the germline ends. The CDR3 spans 15 residues. The CDR3: CASSFTRLSGNTIYF. DNA of the CDR3: TGTGCCAGCAGCTTCACCAGGCTCTCTGGAAACACCATATATTTT.

V and J are TRBV5-1 and TRBJ1-5; TRBD1 might be the D (5 bases). The germline V and J ends were trimmed by 3 bases and 9 bases, with 16 bases remaining between them. CDR1 SGHRS and CDR2 YFSETQ come from the germline V gene. The CDR3 runs 14 residues. The CDR3 bases are TGCGCCAGCAGCTCGGATGGAGGGGCCAGGCCCCAGCATTTT. As protein: CASSSDGGARPQHF.

The chain joins TRBV5-1 to TRBJ1-3, with D perhaps matching TRBD1 (5 bases). This CDR3 has 14 residues. The germline V and J ends were trimmed by 4 bases and 3 bases, with 11 bases remaining between them. Germline V gene data show CDR1 as SGHRS and CDR2 as YFSETQ. The CDR3 bases are TGCGCCAGCAGCCAGGGATCCTATGGAAACACCATATATTTT. Protein: CASSQGSYGNTIYF.

CDR3 protein: CASRVGSTDTQYF. DNA of the CDR3: TGTGCCAGCAGGGTAGGTTCCACAGATACGCAGTATTTT. V gene TRBV12-3 or TRBV12-4 combines with J gene TRBJ2-3; D call uncertain. Trimming removed 6 bases at V and 2 bases at J, with 9 bases between. The CDR3 sequence is 13 residues long.

The J gene is TRBJ2-3, the V gene TRBV7-9, with D possibly matching TRBD1 (5 bases). The CDR3 contains 16 residues. CDR1 and CDR2 (germline): SEHNR, FQNEAQ (reference sequence). Between the trimmed V and J ends, which lost 4 bases and 3 bases, there was a span of 17 bases. DNA for the CDR3: TGTGCCAGCAGCTATTCCGAGGACATACCGACAGATACGCAGTATTTT. Amino acid sequence: CASSYSEDIPTDTQYF.

The chain uses TRBV5-5 and TRBJ2-5; D not resolved. Germline V gene lookup returns CDR1 SGHKS and CDR2 YYEKEE (reference sequence). Trimming pared 6 bases from V and 4 bases from J, leaving 13 bases between. The CDR3 spans 13 residues. The CDR3 coding sequence is TGTGCCAGCATCGCCCAGTCACGAGAGACCCAGTACTTC. Translated: CASIAQSRETQYF.

This rearrangement joins TRBV7-9 to TRBJ1-6; D gene unclear. This CDR3 spans 13 amino acids. Looked up from germline, CDR1 is SEHNR and CDR2 is FQNEAQ (reference sequence). V was clipped by 2 bases and J by 12 bases, with 11 bases between them. This CDR3 reads CASSLSSEGPLHF. The CDR3 DNA follows: TGTGCCAGCAGCTTATCGTCTGAGGGACCCCTCCACTTT. The whole variable domain, remainder taken from reference TRBV7-9 and TRBJ1-6, is DTGVSQNPRHKITKRGQNVTFRCDPISEHNRLYWYRQTLGQGPEFLTYFQNEAQLEKSRLLSDRFSAERPKGSFSTLEIQRTEQGDSAMYLCASSLSSEGPLHFGNGTRLTVT.

The count of this clone is one. This chain connects TRBV5-1 to TRBJ1-5; TRBD1 aligns across 7 bases. Germline CDR1 is SGHRS and CDR2 is YFSETQ. CDR3 size: 14 residues. The V and J ends lost 4 bases and 2 bases, in that order; junction bases with no gene match: 3. In nucleotides, the CDR3 is TGCGCCAGCAGCACTACAGGGGGCAATCAGCCCCAGCATTTT. The encoded protein is CASSTTGGNQPQHF.

To note about this clone: At one of its ends the junction is not consistent with the germline gene, which may arise from a read error. The CDR3 region has the DNA TGTGCTAGCAGCTCAGGACTAGCGGGGGGCCAAGAGACCCAGTACTTC. This encodes CASSSGLAGGQETQYF. The chain has TRBV7-7 and TRBJ2-5, with TRBD2 matching 14 bases. The CDR3 runs 16 residues. The germline CDR1 and CDR2 sequences are SSHAT and FNYEAQ (reference sequence).

On this clone itself: The junction differs from germline at one of its ends, possibly a read error. This chain uses TRBV7-7 with TRBJ2-1; D possibly uses TRBD1 or TRBD2 (5 bases each). This CDR3 is built from 14 residues. Germline CDR1 is SSHAT and CDR2 is FNYEAQ (reference sequence). The DNA of the CDR3 is TGTGCTAGCAGCGCTGGGACCTGGTCCGATGAGCAGTTCTTC. The encoded protein is CASSAGTWSDEQFF.

The rearrangement links TRBV2 to TRBJ1-1; a possible D gene is TRBD1 (6 bases). Germline CDR1 is SNHLY and CDR2 is FYNNEI. V was pared by 8 bases and J by 7 bases, with 20 bases between. The CDR3 runs 14 residues. CDR3 sequence: CASLTSGAVSEAFF. Here the CDR3 DNA reads TGTGCCAGCTTGACGTCAGGGGCTGTTAGTGAAGCTTTCTTT.

The J gene is TRBJ1-5, the V gene TRBV3-1 (or the pseudogene TRBV3-2); possible D gene TRBD1, 5 bases. Germline-derived CDR1 and CDR2 are LGHDT and YNNKEL (reference sequence). The V end lost 4 bases, the J end lost 2 bases, and 12 bases lay between the germline ends. The length of the CDR3 is 15 residues. The CDR3 spells CASSPRGGGNQPQHF. The DNA for the CDR3 is TGTGCCAGCAGCCCCCGAGGAGGGGGCAATCAGCCCCAGCATTTT.

This clone was detected a few times. CDR3 loop: CASSPGQGRLYPNEKLFF. CDR3 DNA sequence: TGCGCCAGCAGCCCCGGACAGGGCCGTCTTTATCCTAATGAAAAACTGTTTTTT. The chain has TRBV10-2 and TRBJ1-4, with 8 bases that match TRBD1. The CDR3 covers 18 residues. Germline V gene data show CDR1 as WSHSY and CDR2 as SAAADI. Trimming took 6 bases from V and 3 from J; bases not matched to a gene: 15.

The chain uses TRBV30 and TRBJ1-4; 8 bases line up with TRBD1. This CDR3 has 13 residues. Germline V lookup: CDR1 GTSNPN, CDR2 SVGIG (reference sequence). Unmatched junction bases numbered 8, after V lost 6 bases and J lost 8 bases. The CDR3 DNA follows: TGTGCCTGCGCCGGACAGGGATACGAAAAACTGTTTTTT. Protein product: CACAGQGYEKLFF.